The rows below give T cell receptor beta chains drawn from one sample of a study of blood T cells in healthy people across ages. In TCRdb, the 5' RACE reads were re-called with MiXCR into one record per CDR3 protein. The sample has 1,300,000 or so distinct CDR3 sequences; almost 60% are singletons. Material for sequencing was blood. These receptors originate from a man aged 18 to 30 in good health. Both conserved end residues are part of each CDR3. The order of the fields is CDR3 DNA, CDR3 protein, D gene, clone size, J gene, V gene. A D gene is named only where the DNA matches it firmly. Clone size is stated in some rows and not others, as once, few, many or a class when expanded.

TGCGCCAGCAGCCGGTCGGCGGGGGGCACTGAAGATTTCTTT	CASSRSAGGTEDFF	NA	NA	TRBJ1-1	TRBV4-1
TGTGCCAGCAGTTTAACGGGACAGGGCGAAGAAAAACTGTTTTTT	CASSLTGQGEEKLFF	TRBD1	NA	TRBJ1-4	TRBV12-3/TRBV12-4
TGCGCCAGCAGCTTCCAACGCGGAAACGAGCAGTACTTC	CASSFQRGNEQYF	NA	few	TRBJ2-7	TRBV5-1
TGTGCCAGCAGTTCACTGCGGGTGAGCTCCTACGAGCAGTACTTC	CASSSLRVSSYEQYF	NA	NA	TRBJ2-7	TRBV7-9
TGTGCCAGCAAAGAGGAAGCGGGGGGCTACGAGCAGTACTTC	CASKEEAGGYEQYF	TRBD2	NA	TRBJ2-7	TRBV7-6
TGTGCCAGCAGTGACCCCTCAATCACAGGTACGCAGTATTTT	CASSDPSITGTQYF	NA	NA	TRBJ2-3	TRBV25-1
TGCAGTGCTAGAGACGCTAGCACAGATACGCAGTATTTT	CSARDASTDTQYF	NA	NA	TRBJ2-3	TRBV20-1
TGTGCCACCAGCATAGGGGTGGGAAATCAACCCCAGCATTTT	CATSIGVGNQPQHF	NA	NA	TRBJ1-5	TRBV15
TGCGCCAGCAGCCAAGCCAAGCGACTCAAAAAAGAAGATACGCAGTATTTT	CASSQAKRLKKEDTQYF	NA	NA	TRBJ2-3	TRBV4-1
TGCGCCAGCAGCCCCCGTAACGGCAACCAACCCTACGAGCAGTACTTC	CASSPRNGNQPYEQYF	NA	NA	TRBJ2-7	TRBV4-3
TGCGCAACCACAGGCACCGGGGCTGAAGCTTTCTTT	CATTGTGAEAFF	NA	NA	TRBJ1-1	TRBV5-1
TGCAGTGCTTTGACAGGCGGTGCCTACGAGCAGTACTTC	CSALTGGAYEQYF	NA	NA	TRBJ2-7	TRBV20-1
TGTGCCAGCAGTAGAGGGACTTCCTCCTACGAGCAGTACTTC	CASSRGTSSYEQYF	NA	few	TRBJ2-7	TRBV25-1
TGTGCCAGCAGCTTTACGCTAGCGGAGACCCAGTACTTC	CASSFTLAETQYF	NA	NA	TRBJ2-5	TRBV7-2
TGTGCCAGCAGCTCCTTTCCCTTAGCGGGGGGGCCAATGGATACGCAGTATTTT	CASSSFPLAGGPMDTQYF	TRBD2	NA	TRBJ2-3	TRBV7-8
TGTGCCAGCTCACCACCTGAGGGGCTCACAGATACGCAGTATTTT	CASSPPEGLTDTQYF	NA	NA	TRBJ2-3	TRBV18
TGTGCCAGCAGTGTGCGGGGGAAATGGGATGAGCAGTTCTTC	CASSVRGKWDEQFF	TRBD2	NA	TRBJ2-1	TRBV25-1
TGTGCCAGCAGCGCGTCGTTAGGGTCCGGGGAGCTGTTTTTT	CASSASLGSGELFF	NA	NA	TRBJ2-2	TRBV9
TGCAGTGCTAGAGTAAAGGGGGCGGGTGGCTACACCTTC	CSARVKGAGGYTF	TRBD1	NA	TRBJ1-2	TRBV20-1
TGCGCCAGCAGCCAAGGGTCAGGGCCCTACGAGCAGTACTTC	CASSQGSGPYEQYF	NA	many	TRBJ2-7	TRBV4-1
TGCGCCAGCAGCCAGACAGGGTTACAGTCACCCCTCCACTTT	CASSQTGLQSPLHF	TRBD1	few	TRBJ1-6	TRBV4-1
TGTGCCAGCAGAGGGGCATGGCAGGGGGATGGCTACACCTTC	CASRGAWQGDGYTF	TRBD1	NA	TRBJ1-2	TRBV7-6
TGCGCCAGCAGCCCGAACAGGGGGCTAGGAGGCTACACCTTC	CASSPNRGLGGYTF	TRBD1	NA	TRBJ1-2	TRBV10-2
TGCAGCGTTGGGCTCCAGGGCTACGAGCAGTACTTC	CSVGLQGYEQYF	NA	NA	TRBJ2-7	TRBV29-1
TGCAGTGCTAGAGAGGGGGCGGGAGGAGATACGCAGTATTTT	CSAREGAGGDTQYF	TRBD2	few	TRBJ2-3	TRBV20-1
TGTGCCAGCAGTTACGACCCTAGCGGACCTAGCACAGATACGCAGTATTTT	CASSYDPSGPSTDTQYF	TRBD2	NA	TRBJ2-3	TRBV6-2/TRBV6-3
TGTGCCAGCTCACCACAGGGGACAACTAATGAAAAACTGTTTTTT	CASSPQGTTNEKLFF	NA	NA	TRBJ1-4	TRBV18
TGCGCCAGCAGCTTGGAAGGTGAATCCTACAATGAGCAGTTCTTC	CASSLEGESYNEQFF	NA	few	TRBJ2-1	TRBV5-1
TGTGCCAGCAGCCCAGACCCGGGACACGAGCAGTACTTC	CASSPDPGHEQYF	NA	NA	TRBJ2-7	TRBV7-9
TGTGCCAGCAGCTTAGGATTTGCGGACAGGGTGGGTGAGCAGTTCTTC	CASSLGFADRVGEQFF	TRBD1	NA	TRBJ2-1	TRBV7-6
TGCGCCAGCAGCCCCTCGGACAGAGCCGCAACTAATGAAAAACTGTTTTTT	CASSPSDRAATNEKLFF	NA	few	TRBJ1-4	TRBV5-1
TGTGCCAGCAGTGGCAGAAACACAGATACGCAGTATTTT	CASSGRNTDTQYF	NA	few	TRBJ2-3	TRBV11-3
TGTGCCAGCAGTTGGACGGGGAGAGCTAACTATGGCTACACCTTC	CASSWTGRANYGYTF	NA	few	TRBJ1-2	TRBV27
TGTGCCAGCAGCGTTAATGAGGGCTCCTACAATGAGCAGTTCTTC	CASSVNEGSYNEQFF	NA	NA	TRBJ2-1	TRBV9
TGTGCCAGCAGCCCACCAGGGAGCGGGAGCGCTTCGTACGAGCAGTACTTC	CASSPPGSGSASYEQYF	TRBD2	NA	TRBJ2-7	TRBV3-1
TGCAGCGTTGATCAGCGGGAGGGCCTGGCTAGCACAGATACGCAGTATTTT	CSVDQREGLASTDTQYF	TRBD2	NA	TRBJ2-3	TRBV29-1
TGTGCCAGCACCTCAAAGGGAGGGCCGAACAATGAGCAGTTCTTC	CASTSKGGPNNEQFF	TRBD2	NA	TRBJ2-1	TRBV7-9
TGCAGTGCTAGAGATGGGGCAAACATTCAGTACTTC	CSARDGANIQYF	NA	NA	TRBJ2-4	TRBV20-1
TGTGCCAGCAGCCCCGGACCCTATAGCAATCAGCCCCAGCATTTT	CASSPGPYSNQPQHF	NA	NA	TRBJ1-5	TRBV27
TGTGCCAGCAGTTTTTTAGCTACGCAGTATTTT	CASSFLATQYF	NA	NA	TRBJ2-3	TRBV28
TGTGCCAGCAGCTTAGATCAGTATGGCTACACCTTC	CASSLDQYGYTF	NA	NA	TRBJ1-2	TRBV11-2
TGTGCCAGCAGCTTGGTAACAAGCGGGGGGGCGCGGGATGAGCAGTTCTTC	CASSLVTSGGARDEQFF	TRBD2	NA	TRBJ2-1	TRBV7-9
TGCAGTGCTAAAACTACAGGAGTGTCTGGCTACACCTTC	CSAKTTGVSGYTF	NA	NA	TRBJ1-2	TRBV20-1
TGTGCCAGCGGTAGCGGGGGTAAAGAGACCCAGTACTTC	CASGSGGKETQYF	TRBD2	many	TRBJ2-5	TRBV25-1
TGTGCCAGTAGTATGGGACTCAGTAATGAGCAGTTCTTC	CASSMGLSNEQFF	NA	NA	TRBJ2-1	TRBV19
TGTGCCAGCAGCCCCATCGGGTATGAGCAGTTCTTC	CASSPIGYEQFF	NA	NA	TRBJ2-1	TRBV16